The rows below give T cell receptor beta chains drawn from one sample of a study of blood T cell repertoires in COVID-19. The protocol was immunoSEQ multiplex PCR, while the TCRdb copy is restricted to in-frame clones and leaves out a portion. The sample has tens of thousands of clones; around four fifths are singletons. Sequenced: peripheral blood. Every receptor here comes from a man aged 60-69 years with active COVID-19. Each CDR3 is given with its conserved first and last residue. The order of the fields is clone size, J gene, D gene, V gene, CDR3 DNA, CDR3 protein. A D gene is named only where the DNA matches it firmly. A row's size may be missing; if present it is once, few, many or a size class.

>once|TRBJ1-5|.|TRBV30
TGTGCCTGGAGTGTTTCGGGAAGCGAGGGTAATCAGCCCCAGCATTTT
CAWSVSGSEGNQPQHF
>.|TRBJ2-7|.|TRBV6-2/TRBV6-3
TGTGCCAGCAGCCCCGATACCAAAGACTTCTACGAGCAGTACTTC
CASSPDTKDFYEQYF
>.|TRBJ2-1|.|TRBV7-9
TGTGCCAGCAGCACCCAGGGGCGCGGCCTATACAATGAGCAGTTCTTC
CASSTQGRGLYNEQFF
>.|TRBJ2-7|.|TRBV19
TGTGCCAGTAGTATAACAAAAGGAGCCTACGAGCAGTACTTC
CASSITKGAYEQYF
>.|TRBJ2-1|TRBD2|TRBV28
TGTGCCAGCAGACTAGCGGGAGTAAGGGACTCCTACAATGAGCAGTTCTTC
CASRLAGVRDSYNEQFF
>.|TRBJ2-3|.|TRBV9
TGTGCCAGCAGCGAGAGGGGGTCCTCATTTAGCACAGATACGCAGTATTTT
CASSERGSSFSTDTQYF
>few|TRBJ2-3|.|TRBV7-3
TGTGCCAGCAGCTTACTACGAACAGATACGCAGTATTTT
CASSLLRTDTQYF
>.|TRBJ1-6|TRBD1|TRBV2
TGTGCCAGCAGGGACAGGGTTTATAATTCACCCCTCCACTTT
CASRDRVYNSPLHF
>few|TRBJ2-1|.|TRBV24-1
TGTGCCACCAGTGACGAGTACAATGAGCAGTTCTTC
CATSDEYNEQFF
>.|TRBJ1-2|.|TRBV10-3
TGTGCCATCAGAGATATCCGGGAACGCACCTCCGGCTACACCTTC
CAIRDIRERTSGYTF
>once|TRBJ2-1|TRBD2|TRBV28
TGTGCCAGCAGTTTTTCCCTAGCGGTCGATGAGCAGTTCTTC
CASSFSLAVDEQFF
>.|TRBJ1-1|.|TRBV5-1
TGCGCCAGCAGCTTTCCGAGGGACACTGAAGCTTTCTTT
CASSFPRDTEAFF
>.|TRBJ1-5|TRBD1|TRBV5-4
TGTGCCAGCAGCCTGGAGTTCAGGGGGACAAGGGGTTATAGCAATCAGCCCCAGCATTTT
CASSLEFRGTRGYSNQPQHF
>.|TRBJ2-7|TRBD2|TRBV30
TGTGCCTGGAGTGGCGGGGGGCTCTACGAGCAGTACTTC
CAWSGGGLYEQYF
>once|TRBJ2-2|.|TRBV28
TGTGCCACACTCCTGGTCGGGGAGCTGTTTTTT
CATLLVGELFF
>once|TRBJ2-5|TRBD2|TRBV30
TGTGCCTGGGGGAGACTAGCGGGAAGGGAAGAGACCCAGTACTTC
CAWGRLAGREETQYF
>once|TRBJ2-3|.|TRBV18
TGTGCCAGCTCACGAAGACAGGGCGGGGACACAGATACGCAGTATTTT
CASSRRQGGDTDTQYF
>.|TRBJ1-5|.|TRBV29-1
TGCAGCGTTGAAGGGGCTTTTGGCCAGCCCCAGCATTTT
CSVEGAFGQPQHF
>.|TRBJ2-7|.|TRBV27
TGTGCCAGCGGAGCGGGTTCCTACGAGCAGTACTTC
CASGAGSYEQYF
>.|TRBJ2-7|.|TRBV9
TGTGCCAGCAGCGTAGAACAGGGCTACGAGCAGTACTTC
CASSVEQGYEQYF
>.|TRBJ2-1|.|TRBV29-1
TGCAGCGTTGGGCTAGCCTCCCCGAATGAGCAGTTCTTC
CSVGLASPNEQFF
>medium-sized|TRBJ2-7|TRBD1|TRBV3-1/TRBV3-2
TGTGCCAGCAGCCAAGATGCCAGGGGGTGGCAGTACTTC
CASSQDARGWQYF
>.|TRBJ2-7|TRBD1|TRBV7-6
TGTGCCAGCAGCAGTCAATTGGGACAGGGGGTCAACGAGCAGTACTTC
CASSSQLGQGVNEQYF
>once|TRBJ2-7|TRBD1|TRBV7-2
TGTGCCAGCAGCTCCCGGACAGGGGGCTTGGGGACCTACGAGCAGTACTTC
CASSSRTGGLGTYEQYF
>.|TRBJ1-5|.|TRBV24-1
TGTGCCACCAGACCTAATAGCAATCAGCCCCAGCATTTT
CATRPNSNQPQHF
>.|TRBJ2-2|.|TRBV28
TGTGCCAGCAGTTTACCTCTCGGGGGCACCGGGGAGCTGTTTTTT
CASSLPLGGTGELFF
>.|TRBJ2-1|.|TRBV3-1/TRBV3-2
TGTGCCAGCAGCCCTCCCTTATACAATGAGCAGTTCTTC
CASSPPLYNEQFF
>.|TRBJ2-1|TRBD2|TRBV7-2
TGTGCCAGCAGCTTAGAGGGAGGGGCTTATGAGCAGTTCTTC
CASSLEGGAYEQFF
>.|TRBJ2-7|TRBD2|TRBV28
TGTGCCAGCAGTTTACCGGGAGGCACCTACGAGCAGTACTTC
CASSLPGGTYEQYF
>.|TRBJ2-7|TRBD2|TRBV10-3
TGTGCCATCAGTGATGGGCGGGAGGCCTACGAGCAGTACTTC
CAISDGREAYEQYF
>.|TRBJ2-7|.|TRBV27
TGTGCCAGCAGACGGAGTACTGGGTCCTACGAGCAGTACTTC
CASRRSTGSYEQYF
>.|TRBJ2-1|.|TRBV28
TGTGCCAGCAGTTTTCTCAGGGGAAGCAATGAGCAGTTCTTC
CASSFLRGSNEQFF
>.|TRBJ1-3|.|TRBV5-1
TGCGCCAGCAGCTTGAGTTTGTCGAGGGGGTCGAGCTCTGGAAACACCATATATTTT
CASSLSLSRGSSSGNTIYF
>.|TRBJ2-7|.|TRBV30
TGTGCCTGGAGTGTACTATTGGGGGGTACCTACGAGCAGTACTTC
CAWSVLLGGTYEQYF
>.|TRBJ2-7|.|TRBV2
TGTGCCAGCAGTTCCGGGAACCCTAGCTCCTACGAGCAGTACTTC
CASSSGNPSSYEQYF
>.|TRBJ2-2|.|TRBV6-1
TGTGCCAGCAGTGAAGGCGAGGGAGCCGGGGAGCTGTTTTTT
CASSEGEGAGELFF
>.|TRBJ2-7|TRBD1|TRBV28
TGTGCCAGCAGTTTCACCCGGGACAGGGGCTCCTACGAGCAGTACTTC
CASSFTRDRGSYEQYF
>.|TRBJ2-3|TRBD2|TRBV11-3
TGTGCCAGCAGCTTGGGACTAGCGGGAGGTACGGATACGCAGTATTTT
CASSLGLAGGTDTQYF
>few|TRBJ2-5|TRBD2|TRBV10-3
TGTGCCATCAGTGAGGCTAGCGGGATGCTTCCGGGGGGAGAGACCCAGTACTTC
CAISEASGMLPGGETQYF